This T cell receptor beta chain came from a study of T cells expressing NK-cell markers. Germline CDR1 SGHTA, CDR2 FQGNSA. CDR3 length: 16 residues. Of note for this clonotype: The antigen is unknown.

Findings and caveats of the study: The share of CD8+ T cells held by dominant NKG2C+ clonotypes was roughly 1.0-8% in about 6 donors.

5'RACE template switching with UMIs generated TCR beta cDNA. Reprocessing the 5' RACE reads, TCRdb reports a single entry for every CDR3 protein and omits DNA. In all, the sample yields about 380,000 distinct CDR3 sequences. The source is a man between 18 and 69 years old in good health. The V and J genes are TRBV7-2 and TRBJ1-2; with no DNA, the TCRdb D assignment of TRBD1 cannot be verified. The specimen sequenced was blood T cells: a sorted CD56 or NKG2C T cell subset, CD4+ or CD8+ T cells, or bulk PBMC T cells (not recorded which). The CDR3 reads CASSLARGGQGYGYTF.